Below, 22 T cell receptor beta chains from the same sample are listed, as sequenced in a study of vaccination effects on CD4 cells after COVID-19. The method was immunoSEQ multiplex PCR; TCRdb's version includes in-frame clones alone and lacks a portion of them. The sample lists approximately 74,000 clones, nearly 75% occurring once. Cells that had been cultured for 9 to 10 days were the source of isolated CD4+ T cells. Two-dose vaccination with either BNT162b2 or mRNA-1273 was given to the participants. No antigen is known for these receptors. This specimen was CD4+ T cells from PBMCs cultured without peptide, taken after COVID-19 vaccination. Every receptor here comes from a human donor who received a COVID-19 vaccine.

This clone showed up just once. The V and J genes are TRBV3-1 (or the pseudogene TRBV3-2) and TRBJ1-2; 8 bases are shared with TRBD1. This CDR3 contains 15 residues. After removal of 1 base from V and 2 bases from J, the junction contained 3 bases not matched to a gene. Germline loops: CDR1 LGHDT, CDR2 YNNKEL (reference sequence). The CDR3 DNA reads as TGTGCCAGCAGCCAAGGGAGACAGGGGAACTATGGCTACACCTTC. Amino acid sequence: CASSQGRQGNYGYTF.

This clone turned up a few times. This sequence joins TRBV6-5 and TRBJ1-2; the D gene is possibly TRBD1 (5 bases). CDR1 MNHEY and CDR2 SVGAGI come from the germline V gene. CDR3 size: 13 residues. With 6 bases removed from V and 5 bases from J, the gap between germline ends came to 13 bases. The CDR3 spells CASSWDRLYGYTF. The CDR3 DNA follows: TGTGCCAGCAGCTGGGACCGACTTTATGGCTACACCTTC.

CDR3 region: CAAGRRDEQFF. CDR3 bases: TGTGCCGCCGGGAGACGCGATGAGCAGTTCTTC. The rearrangement uses TRBV15 and TRBJ2-1; a weak D match, TRBD2 (6 bases). This CDR3 spans 11 amino acids. V dropped 11 bases and J dropped 8 bases, with 13 bases sitting between them. Germline CDR1 is LNHNV and CDR2 is YYDKDF (reference sequence).

Worth noting for this clone: One end of the junction fails to match germline, which may point to a read error. The gene calls are TRBV4-1 and TRBJ2-5, with TRBD2 matching over 9 bases. The CDR3 has 21 amino acids. CDR1 and CDR2 from the germline V gene are MGHRA and YSYEKL. CDR3 amino acids: CAGSQGTTSLLAGPPWETQYF. CDR3 nucleotide sequence: TGCGCCGGCAGCCAGGGGACAACTTCCCTCCTAGCGGGGCCCCCGTGGGAGACCCAGTACTTC.

This clone occurred once. This sequence joins TRBV7-8 and TRBJ2-2, with D unresolved. This CDR3 has 13 residues. V was clipped by 2 bases and J by 6 bases, with 7 bases between them. Germline V lookup: CDR1 SGHVS, CDR2 FQNEAQ. This chain's CDR3 is CASSLIMSGELFF. CDR3 bases: TGTGCCAGCAGCTTAATTATGTCCGGGGAGCTGTTTTTT.

V and J are TRBV29-1 and TRBJ2-1, with 11 nucleotides matching TRBD1. V was clipped by 7 bases and J by 6 bases; unmatched bases: 8. The germline V gene has CDR1 SQVTM and CDR2 ANQGSEA. This CDR3 comprises 14 residues. The CDR3 region is CSASGTGGPNEQFF. The CDR3 DNA reads TGCAGCGCCTCCGGGACAGGGGGGCCCAATGAGCAGTTCTTC.

V is TRBV7-2 and J is TRBJ1-2; D ambiguous. The CDR3 loop spans 14 amino acids. Germline values: CDR1 SGHTA, CDR2 FQGNSA. Trimming removed 6 bases at V and 5 bases at J, with 16 bases between. In DNA, the CDR3 is TGTGCCAGCAGTCGCCCGACTTATTCATATGGCTACACCTTC. This translates into CASSRPTYSYGYTF. The whole variable domain, filled in from reference TRBV7-2 and TRBJ1-2, reads GAGVSQSPSNKVTEKGKDVELRCDPISGHTALYWYRQSLGQGLEFLIYFQGNSAPDKSGLPSDRFSAERTGGSVSTLTIQRTQQEDSAVYLCASSRPTYSYGYTFGSGTRLTVV.

The genes are TRBV24-1 and TRBJ2-5; D tentatively reads TRBD1 or TRBD2 (5 bases each). V was cut by 2 bases and J by 2 bases, with 14 bases left in between. The germline V gene encodes CDR1 KGHDR and CDR2 SFDVKD. The CDR3 is made up of 16 amino acids. This CDR3 reads CATSDSRDPSQETQYF. The CDR3, as DNA: TGTGCCACCAGTGATTCCCGGGACCCCAGTCAAGAGACCCAGTACTTC.

The rearrangement links TRBV2 to TRBJ1-1; 8 bases match TRBD1. The length of the CDR3 is 13 residues. Germline CDR1 SNHLY, CDR2 FYNNEI. J gave up 1 base and V 6 bases, and 1 base lay outside the gene matches. The CDR3 sequence is CASRGQENTEAFF. In DNA, the CDR3 is TGTGCCAGCAGGGGACAGGAGAACACTGAAGCTTTCTTT.

This chain connects TRBV29-1 to TRBJ1-2; D might be TRBD1 (6 bases). The CDR3 consists of 13 residues. Trimming left V 6 bases short and J 4 bases short, with 15 bases between. Germline V gives CDR1 SQVTM, CDR2 ANQGSEA. CDR3 amino acids: CSVTTGAVYGYTF. In DNA form, the CDR3 reads TGCAGCGTCACGACAGGAGCCGTCTATGGCTACACCTTC.

The table lists this clone with a count of one. V is TRBV6-2 or TRBV6-3 and J is TRBJ2-5; no clear D. The CDR3 has 14 amino acids. In germline, CDR1 is MNHEY, CDR2 SVGEGT. The ends were cut back, 0 bases at V and 5 bases at J, with 10 bases in the middle. DNA of the CDR3: TGTGCCAGCAGTTACTCTGGGGTGCGGGAGACCCAGTACTTC. Translation gives CASSYSGVRETQYF.

The rearrangement joins TRBV9 to TRBJ2-2; D not certain. Germline values: CDR1 SGDLS, CDR2 YYNGEE. Trimming took 0 bases from V and 1 from J, leaving 10 bases between them. The CDR3 loop spans 16 amino acids. The CDR3 loop reads CASSVVGTVNTGELFF. CDR3 nucleotides: TGTGCCAGCAGCGTAGTGGGCACAGTGAACACCGGGGAGCTGTTTTTT.

This chain joins TRBV9 and TRBJ2-3; 8 bases match TRBD1. This CDR3 contains 15 residues. Germline-derived CDR1 and CDR2 are SGDLS and YYNGEE. V lost 7 bases and J lost 2; bases outside the gene matches: 9. The CDR3 protein is CASGLGQEITDTQYF. The DNA of the CDR3 is TGTGCCAGCGGCTTGGGACAGGAGATCACAGATACGCAGTATTTT.

This clone appeared a few times. The chain carries TRBV28 and TRBJ2-3, with D perhaps being TRBD1 or TRBD2 (6 bases each). V lost 6 bases and J 2 bases, leaving 15 bases between the germline ends. Germline CDR1 is MDHEN and CDR2 is SYDVKM. This CDR3 is 15 amino acids long. The chain's CDR3 is CASREGQGNTDTQYF. CDR3 coding DNA: TGTGCCAGCAGGGAGGGGCAGGGGAACACAGATACGCAGTATTTT.

In its sample, this clone was seen a few times. The chain recombines TRBV7-2 with TRBJ2-3; 9 bases fit TRBD2. The CDR3 covers 16 residues. V trimming: 5 bases; J trimming: 5 bases; junction bases outside the gene matches: 11. From germline, CDR1 is SGHTA and CDR2 FQGNSA. The CDR3 region is CASSPGRGGAVDTQYF. CDR3 coding DNA: TGTGCCAGCAGCCCAGGCCGCGGGGGGGCCGTAGATACGCAGTATTTT.

This rearrangement joins TRBV3-1 (or the pseudogene TRBV3-2) to TRBJ1-1; possible D gene TRBD1, 6 bases. The V gene lost 2 bases and the J gene lost 9 bases, with 13 bases spanning the gap. CDR1 is LGHDT, CDR2 YNNKEL, per germline (reference sequence). The CDR3 consists of 13 residues. CDR3 coding DNA: TGTGCCAGCAGCCAACCCGGACAGAGACAAGCTTTCTTT. Translating gives CASSQPGQRQAFF.

V is TRBV2 and J is TRBJ2-7, with a tentative D call TRBD2 (6 bases). The germline V gene encodes CDR1 SNHLY and CDR2 FYNNEI. The CDR3 totals 12 residues. V was clipped by 6 bases and J by 6 bases, with 12 bases between them. CDR3 sequence reads: CASSDRGFEQYV. In nucleotides, the CDR3 is TGTGCCAGCAGCGACCGGGGGTTCGAGCAGTACGTC.

This clone was found a few times. The chain uses TRBV4-1 and TRBJ1-4; D remains unclear. Germline CDR1 reads MGHRA; CDR2 reads YSYEKL. The ends were cut back, 1 base at V and 0 bases at J, with 9 bases in the middle. The CDR3 totals 16 residues. CDR3 in amino acids: CASSQGSLPTNEKLFF. CDR3 nucleotide sequence: TGCGCCAGCAGCCAAGGGTCCCTTCCAACTAATGAAAAACTGTTTTTT.

The V and J genes are TRBV9 and TRBJ2-2, with D possibly being TRBD1 (6 bases). Trimming stripped 6 bases from V and 6 bases from J, with 12 bases between. The germline V gene has CDR1 SGDLS and CDR2 YYNGEE. There are 13 residues in the CDR3. Written as DNA, the CDR3 is TGTGCCAGCACCAGGGGTCTTTCCGGGGAGCTGTTTTTT. Protein: CASTRGLSGELFF.

In its sample, this clone was seen once. This chain links TRBV5-1 with TRBJ2-1, with D tentatively TRBD2 (6 bases). The V gene's germline CDR1 is SGHRS and CDR2 YFSETQ. The V and J ends lost 7 bases and 2 bases respectively, with 25 bases between them. The CDR3 contains 18 residues. This CDR3 is CASGPGTPGSSAYNEQFF. For the CDR3, the DNA is TGCGCCAGCGGCCCCGGGACTCCCGGGTCCTCCGCCTACAATGAGCAGTTCTTC.

The CDR3 region is CASSTTSGGTPSTDTQYF. For the CDR3, the DNA is TGTGCCAGCAGCACCACTAGCGGGGGGACCCCTAGCACAGATACGCAGTATTTT. The V and J genes are TRBV11-3 and TRBJ2-3; 12 bases match TRBD2. Germline trimming cut 5 bases from V and 0 bases from J; bases unmatched to any gene: 9. The CDR3 consists of 18 residues. CDR1 is SGHNT and CDR2 is YENEEA in the germline V gene. The whole variable domain, filled in from reference TRBV11-3 and TRBJ2-3, reads EAGVVQSPRYKIIEKKQPVAFWCNPISGHNTLYWYLQNLGQGPELLIRYENEEAVDDSQLPKDRFSAERLKGVDSTLKIQPAELGDSAVYLCASSTTSGGTPSTDTQYFGPGTRLTVL.

The rearrangement uses TRBV11-2 and TRBJ1-5; no clear D. V was cut by 1 base and J by 1 base, with 11 bases left in between. The length of the CDR3 is 16 residues. Germline V gives CDR1 SGHAT, CDR2 FQNNGV. DNA for the CDR3: TGTGCCAGCAGCTTAGTGGACGGGTTGAGCAATCAGCCCCAGCATTTT. It codes for CASSLVDGLSNQPQHF. Full variable domain (outside the CDR3, taken from reference TRBV11-2 and TRBJ1-5): EAGVAQSPRYKIIEKRQSVAFWCNPISGHATLYWYQQILGQGPKLLIQFQNNGVVDDSQLPKDRFSAERLKGVDSTLKIQPAKLEDSAVYLCASSLVDGLSNQPQHFGDGTRLSIL.